This T cell receptor beta chain emerged from a study of blood T cell repertoires in COVID-19. V was pared by 5 bases and J by 4 bases, with 12 bases between. Germline CDR1 and CDR2: ENHRY and SYGVKD. The CDR3 contains 15 residues. Produced via immunoSEQ multiplex PCR; TCRdb's table is partial and in-frame only. The repertoire holds about 150,000 clones, with 75% to 90% as singletons. Sample: peripheral blood. The chain is built from TRBV10-3 and TRBJ2-6; D gene ambiguous. The receptor was isolated from a man aged 55 to 69 with acute or convalescent COVID-19. The chain's CDR3 is CAISFGIVGANVLTF. The CDR3 DNA follows: TGTGCCATCAGTTTCGGTATAGTCGGGGCCAACGTCCTGACTTTC.